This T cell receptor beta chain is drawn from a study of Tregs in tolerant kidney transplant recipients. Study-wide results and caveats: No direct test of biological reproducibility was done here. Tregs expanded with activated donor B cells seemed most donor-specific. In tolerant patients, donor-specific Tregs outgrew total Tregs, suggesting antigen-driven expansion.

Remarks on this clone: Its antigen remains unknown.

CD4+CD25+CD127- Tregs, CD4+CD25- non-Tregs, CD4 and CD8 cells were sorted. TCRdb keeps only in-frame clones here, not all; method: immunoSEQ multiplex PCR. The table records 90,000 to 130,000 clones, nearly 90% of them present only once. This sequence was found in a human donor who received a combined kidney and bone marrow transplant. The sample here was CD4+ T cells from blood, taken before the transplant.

The CDR3 nucleotides read TGTGCCTGGAGTTCAGGGTATGGGGCCAAAAACATTCAGTACTTC. It specifies CAWSSGYGAKNIQYF. The chain links TRBV30 to TRBJ2-4; maybe TRBD1 (5 bases). Germline CDR1 GTSNPN, CDR2 SVGIG (reference sequence). The CDR3 loop spans 15 amino acids. V gave up 2 bases and J gave up 1 base, with 12 bases separating them. Supplemented by reference TRBV30 and TRBJ2-4, the full variable domain reads SQTIHQWPATLVQPVGSPLSLECTVEGTSNPNLYWYRQAAGRGLQLLFYSVGIGQISSEVPQNLSASRPQDRQFILSSKKLLLSDSGFYLCAWSSGYGAKNIQYFGAGTRLSVL.